Each of the 23 T cell receptor beta chains below was sequenced from the same sample in a study of blood T cells in healthy people across ages (dated by TCRdb to between 2014 and 2017). The library came from 5' RACE. Sequencing was carried out with an Illumina HiSeq 2500. A second 7 to 11 cycle PCR used a sample-barcoded 5' primer and a J-beta primer mix. TCRdb's own reprocessing of the public reads used fastp at Q25 and MiXCR and kept productive beta chains. When rows share a CDR3 protein, they turn into one entry using the most common DNA and genes. The sample includes around 620,000 distinct CDR3 sequences, with roughly a quarter observed a single time. The top ten clonotypes cover less than 20% of the sample. Sequenced input: blood. Every receptor here comes from a woman in her 70s in good health.

V and J are TRBV20-1 and TRBJ2-7; D is unclear. The V gene's germline CDR1 is DFQATT and CDR2 SNEGSKA (reference sequence). Trimming shortened V by 0 bases and J by 3 bases, and 12 bases separated the two germline ends. The CDR3 runs 14 residues. This chain's CDR3 is CSARDRTVIYEQYF. The CDR3 DNA reads TGCAGTGCTAGAGATAGGACGGTTATCTACGAGCAGTACTTC.

The V call is TRBV3-1, the J call TRBJ2-7; maybe TRBD2 (5 bases). V was pared by 4 bases and J by 5 bases, with 12 bases between. The CDR3 has 13 residues. From germline, CDR1 is LGHDT and CDR2 YNNKEL (reference sequence). In nucleotides, the CDR3 is TGTGCCAGCAGCCTTCGGGATGCGGACGAGCAGTACTTC. Translated, it gives CASSLRDADEQYF.

This CDR3 reads CASSAQEYTEAFF. CDR3 DNA: TGTGCCAGCAGTGCACAGGAGTACACTGAAGCTTTCTTT. The rearrangement uses TRBV27 and TRBJ1-1; the D gene is possibly TRBD1 (5 bases). Trimming took off 5 bases at V and 3 bases at J, with 10 bases between the two ends. Germline loops: CDR1 MNHEY, CDR2 SMNVEV (reference sequence). The CDR3 runs 13 residues.

The table lists this clonotype with a few counts. A read error may produce the germline difference seen at one junction end. The chain recombines TRBV7-7 with TRBJ2-5; TRBD2 matches at 11 bases. Germline values: CDR1 SSHAT, CDR2 FNYEAQ (reference sequence). This CDR3 has 17 residues. The CDR3 is CASSLVAGGPRQETQYF. The CDR3 DNA follows: TGTGCTAGCAGCTTAGTAGCGGGGGGGCCGAGGCAAGAGACCCAGTACTTC.

The V call is TRBV7-9, the J call TRBJ1-2; no reliable D call. Germline V lookup: CDR1 SEHNR, CDR2 FQNEAQ (reference sequence). CDR3 length: 13 amino acids. V lost 5 bases, J lost 4 bases, and 11 bases lay in between. For the CDR3, the DNA is TGTGCCAGCAGCCCCTCTCTAATCTATGGCTACACCTTC. It yields the protein CASSPSLIYGYTF.

This clonotype has a handful of counts. This rearrangement joins TRBV4-3 to TRBJ1-4; a possible D gene is TRBD1 (6 bases). V was shortened by 0 bases and J by 6 bases, with 20 bases between the two germline ends. The CDR3 is 18 residues long. Germline lookup yields CDR1 LGHNA and CDR2 YSLEER. CDR3 loop: CASSQDVGGAREDEKLFF. Here the CDR3 DNA reads TGCGCCAGCAGCCAAGACGTCGGGGGGGCTCGGGAAGATGAAAAACTGTTTTTT.

The CDR3 region is CASSQGGTHTDTQYF. The DNA of the CDR3 is TGCGCCAGCAGCCAAGGGGGCACACACACAGATACGCAGTATTTT. This rearrangement joins TRBV5-1 to TRBJ2-3, with 7 nucleotides matching TRBD1. Germline CDR1 and CDR2: SGHRS and YFSETQ. This CDR3 region has 15 residues. Unmatched junction bases numbered 7, after V lost 4 bases and J lost 2 bases.

This clonotype was recorded many times. The chain combines TRBV11-3 with TRBJ1-1, with D uncertain. The CDR3 spans 13 residues. Germline CDR1 and CDR2: SGHNT and YENEEA. The V end was cut by 5 bases, the J end by 1 base, with 8 bases between. The CDR3 DNA follows: TGTGCCAGCAGCCGGACGGCGAACACTGAAGCTTTCTTT. This encodes CASSRTANTEAFF. The variable domain in full, completed from reference TRBV11-3 and TRBJ1-1, reads EAGVVQSPRYKIIEKKQPVAFWCNPISGHNTLYWYLQNLGQGPELLIRYENEEAVDDSQLPKDRFSAERLKGVDSTLKIQPAELGDSAVYLCASSRTANTEAFFGQGTRLTVV.

The V call is TRBV12-3 or TRBV12-4, the J call TRBJ2-3; D is undetermined. The CDR3 contains 16 residues. The V gene lost 3 bases and the J gene lost 7 bases, with 20 bases spanning the gap. The CDR3 DNA follows: TGTGCCAGCAGTTTGGAGAATCGGTGGGCCATTTATACGCAGTATTTT. This gives the protein CASSLENRWAIYTQYF.

This clonotype turned up a few times. The CDR3 protein is CSARGTGNTEAFF. DNA for the CDR3: TGCAGTGCTAGAGGGACAGGGAACACTGAAGCTTTCTTT. V usage is TRBV20-1 and J usage is TRBJ1-1; 7 nucleotides align to TRBD1. After removal of 1 base from V and 1 base from J, the junction contained 0 bases not matched to a gene. This CDR3 has 13 residues. Germline-derived CDR1 and CDR2 are DFQATT and SNEGSKA (reference sequence).

The sample holds a few counts of this clonotype. The chain carries TRBV11-3 and TRBJ2-5; 8 bases are a match to TRBD1. Germline assignment: CDR1 SGHNT and CDR2 YENEEA. The V segment lost 3 bases and the J segment 0 bases; nucleotides outside the gene matches: 0. This CDR3 is built from 14 residues. CDR3 sequence: CASSFRGHQETQYF. Here the CDR3 DNA reads TGTGCCAGCAGCTTCAGGGGGCACCAAGAGACCCAGTACTTC.

There are a few counts of this clonotype. This sequence joins TRBV9 and TRBJ1-4, with 11 bases that match TRBD1. The CDR3 loop spans 18 amino acids. Unmatched junction bases numbered 7, after V lost 3 bases and J lost 0 bases. Per the germline V gene, CDR1 is SGDLS and CDR2 is YYNGEE. Written as DNA, the CDR3 is TGTGCCAGCAGCGGCGGACAGGGGGCGATGACAACTAATGAAAAACTGTTTTTT. This gives the protein CASSGGQGAMTTNEKLFF.

The CDR3 bases are TGCGCCAGCAGCCAAGCTCTACTAGCGGGGGGGCCTCGAATGAACACCGGGGAGCTGTTTTTT. It is translated as CASSQALLAGGPRMNTGELFF. The V call is TRBV4-3, the J call TRBJ2-2, with TRBD2 matching 13 bases. V dropped 1 base and J dropped 1; count of bases not matched to a gene: 12. Germline CDR1 is LGHNA and CDR2 is YSLEER. The CDR3 is 21 residues long.

The V call is TRBV7-2, the J call TRBJ2-3, with a weak D call TRBD2 (6 bases). V gave up 4 bases and J gave up 2 bases, with 13 bases separating them. CDR3 length: 15 amino acids. Germline CDR1 and CDR2: SGHTA and FQGNSA. The CDR3 sequence is CASSSRTISTDTQYF. CDR3 coding DNA: TGTGCCAGCAGCTCGCGGACTATCTCCACAGATACGCAGTATTTT.

On this clonotype itself: The junction departs from the called germline gene at one end, perhaps through a read error. V is TRBV9 and J is TRBJ1-3; the D gene is possibly TRBD1 (6 bases). The CDR3 runs to 14 residues. Germline loops: CDR1 SGDLS, CDR2 YYNGEE. CDR3 DNA sequence: TGTGCCAGCAGCGAAAGGGGCAGGGGAGGCACCATGTATTTT. It encodes CASSERGRGGTMYF.

This clonotype was observed once. The chain carries TRBV10-3 and TRBJ2-1, with D possibly being TRBD1 (8 bases). Trimming cost V 8 bases and J 6 bases, with 14 bases left between them. Per the germline V gene, CDR1 is ENHRY and CDR2 is SYGVKD. This CDR3 has 13 amino acids. Here the CDR3 reads CAIGNRGGNEQFF. CDR3 nucleotides: TGTGCCATCGGAAACAGGGGGGGCAATGAGCAGTTCTTC.

A few counts support this clonotype. This chain connects TRBV9 to TRBJ1-1; D is unresolved. V lost 4 bases to trimming and J lost 7 bases, with 17 bases between them. Germline V lookup: CDR1 SGDLS, CDR2 YYNGEE. This CDR3 spans 14 amino acids. The CDR3 loop is CASSIGSAGGEAFF. Written as DNA, the CDR3 is TGTGCCAGCAGCATAGGGTCCGCTGGAGGTGAAGCTTTCTTT.

The chain uses TRBV27 and TRBJ2-2; TRBD2 agrees at 10 bases. The length of the CDR3 is 15 residues. Germline trimming cut 6 bases from V and 3 bases from J; bases unmatched to any gene: 4. The germline V gene has CDR1 MNHEY and CDR2 SMNVEV (reference sequence). DNA of the CDR3: TGTGCCAGCAGACAACTAGCGGGGTACACCGGGGAGCTGTTTTTT. This encodes CASRQLAGYTGELFF.

This clonotype was detected only a few times. The chain combines TRBV6-6 with TRBJ1-2, with TRBD1 as a possible D gene (5 bases). CDR3 length: 11 residues. Germline loops: CDR1 MNHNY, CDR2 SVGAGI (reference sequence). V lost 7 bases, J lost 8 bases, and 11 bases lay in between. As DNA, the CDR3 is TGTGCCAGCACAGGGACCCTGGGCTACACCTTC. Translating it yields CASTGTLGYTF.

This clonotype was seen a few times. This chain joins TRBV7-9 and TRBJ1-4, with a possible D match to TRBD1 (6 bases). The V gene's germline CDR1 is SEHNR and CDR2 FQNEAQ (reference sequence). The V gene lost 5 bases and the J gene lost 6 bases, with 13 bases spanning the gap. The CDR3 has 14 amino acids. The chain's CDR3 is CASSTAGTHEKLFF. CDR3 DNA sequence: TGTGCCAGCAGCACCGCCGGGACACATGAAAAACTGTTTTTT. The variable domain in full, with the rest retrieved from reference TRBV7-9 and TRBJ1-4, is DTGVSQNPRHKITKRGQNVTFRCDPISEHNRLYWYRQTLGQGPEFLTYFQNEAQLEKSRLLSDRFSAERPKGSFSTLEIQRTEQGDSAMYLCASSTAGTHEKLFFGSGTQLSVL.

The rearrangement uses TRBV7-2 and TRBJ2-4, with 9 bases fitting TRBD1. Unmatched junction bases numbered 3, after V lost 4 bases and J lost 5 bases. The germline V gene has CDR1 SGHTA and CDR2 FQGNSA. There are 14 residues in the CDR3. CDR3 residues: CASSYGQGQNIQYF. CDR3 nucleotide sequence: TGTGCCAGCAGCTATGGACAGGGGCAAAACATTCAGTACTTC. Variable domain in full (rest from reference TRBV7-2 and TRBJ2-4): GAGVSQSPSNKVTEKGKDVELRCDPISGHTALYWYRQSLGQGLEFLIYFQGNSAPDKSGLPSDRFSAERTGGSVSTLTIQRTQQEDSAVYLCASSYGQGQNIQYFGAGTRLSVL.

The chain joins TRBV5-1 to TRBJ2-5; tentatively, D is TRBD2 (6 bases). The CDR3 sequence is 15 residues long. Trimming cost V 1 base and J 5 bases, with 15 bases left between them. In germline, CDR1 is SGHRS, CDR2 YFSETQ. CDR3 bases: TGCGCCAGCAGCTTGTCCCCCAGGGAGGAGGAGACCCAGTACTTC. As protein: CASSLSPREEETQYF.

The J gene is TRBJ1-1, the V gene TRBV29-1; D is ambiguous. The germline gives CDR1 SQVTM, CDR2 ANQGSEA. V lost 4 bases, J lost 4 bases, and 4 bases lay in between. There are 10 residues in the CDR3. CDR3 protein: CSVGTTEAFF. The CDR3 coding sequence is TGCAGCGTTGGGACCACTGAAGCTTTCTTT.